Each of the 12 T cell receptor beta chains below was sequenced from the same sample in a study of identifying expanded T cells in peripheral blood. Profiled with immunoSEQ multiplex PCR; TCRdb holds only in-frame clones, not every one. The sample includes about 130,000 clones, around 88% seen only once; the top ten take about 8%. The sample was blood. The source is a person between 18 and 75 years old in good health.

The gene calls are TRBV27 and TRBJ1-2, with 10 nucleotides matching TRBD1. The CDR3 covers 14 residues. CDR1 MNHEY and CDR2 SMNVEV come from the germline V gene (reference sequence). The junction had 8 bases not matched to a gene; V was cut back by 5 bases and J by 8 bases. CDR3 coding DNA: TGTGCCAGCAGTAACCTCGGACAGGGGGAGGGCTACACCTTC. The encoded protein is CASSNLGQGEGYTF.

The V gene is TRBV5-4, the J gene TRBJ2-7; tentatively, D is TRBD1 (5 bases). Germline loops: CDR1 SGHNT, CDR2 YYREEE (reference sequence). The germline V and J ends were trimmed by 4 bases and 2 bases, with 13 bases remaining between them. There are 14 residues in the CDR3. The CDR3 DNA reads TGTGCCAGCAGCCAGCAGGGTATGGCCTACGAGCAGTACTTC. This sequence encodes CASSQQGMAYEQYF. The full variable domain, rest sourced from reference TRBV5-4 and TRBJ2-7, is ETGVTQSPTHLIKTRGQQVTLRCSSQSGHNTVSWYQQALGQGPQFIFQYYREEENGRGNFPPRFSGLQFPNYSSELNVNALELDDSALYLCASSQQGMAYEQYFGPGTRLTVT.

The CDR3 coding sequence is TGTGCCTGGACTGGGACAGGGAAGTCAGGACAGCCCCAGCATTTT. Amino acids: CAWTGTGKSGQPQHF. The chain carries TRBV30 and TRBJ1-5, with 9 nucleotides matching TRBD1. Germline V gives CDR1 GTSNPN, CDR2 SVGIG (reference sequence). V shed 4 bases and J 7 bases; nucleotides not matched to a gene: 11. This CDR3 contains 15 residues. The variable domain in full, completed from reference TRBV30 and TRBJ1-5, reads SQTIHQWPATLVQPVGSPLSLECTVEGTSNPNLYWYRQAAGRGLQLLFYSVGIGQISSEVPQNLSASRPQDRQFILSSKKLLLSDSGFYLCAWTGTGKSGQPQHFGDGTRLSIL.

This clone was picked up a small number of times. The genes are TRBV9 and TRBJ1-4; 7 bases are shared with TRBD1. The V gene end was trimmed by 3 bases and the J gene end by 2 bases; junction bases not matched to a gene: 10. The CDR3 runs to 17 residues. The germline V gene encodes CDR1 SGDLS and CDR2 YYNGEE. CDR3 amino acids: CASSATGERATNEKLFF. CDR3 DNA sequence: TGTGCCAGCAGCGCAACAGGGGAGAGGGCGACTAATGAAAAACTGTTTTTT.

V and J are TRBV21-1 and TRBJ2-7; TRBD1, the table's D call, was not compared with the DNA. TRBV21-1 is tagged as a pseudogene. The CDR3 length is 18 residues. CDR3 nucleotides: TGTGCCAGCAGCAAAGTAAAAGGCAGGGGGTTCCTCTCCTACGAGCAGTACTTC. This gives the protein CASSKVKGRGFLSYEQYF.

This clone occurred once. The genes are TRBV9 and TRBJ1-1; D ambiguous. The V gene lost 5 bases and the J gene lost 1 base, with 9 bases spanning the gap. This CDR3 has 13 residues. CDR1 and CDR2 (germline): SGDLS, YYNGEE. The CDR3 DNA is TGTGCCAGCAGTTGGCGGGAGAACACTGAAGCTTTCTTT. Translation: CASSWRENTEAFF.

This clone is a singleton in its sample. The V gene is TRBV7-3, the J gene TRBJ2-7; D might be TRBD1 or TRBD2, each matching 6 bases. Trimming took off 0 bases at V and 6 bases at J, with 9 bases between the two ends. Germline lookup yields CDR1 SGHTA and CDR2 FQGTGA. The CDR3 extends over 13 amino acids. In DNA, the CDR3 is TGTGCCAGCAGCTTAACGTGGGGGGCCGAGCAGTACTTC. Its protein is CASSLTWGAEQYF.

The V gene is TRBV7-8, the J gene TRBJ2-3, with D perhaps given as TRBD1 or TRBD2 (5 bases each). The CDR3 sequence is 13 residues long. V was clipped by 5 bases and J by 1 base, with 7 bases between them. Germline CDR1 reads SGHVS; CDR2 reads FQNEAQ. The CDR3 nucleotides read TGTGCCAGCAGCCCGGGGCGCACAGATACGCAGTATTTT. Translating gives CASSPGRTDTQYF.

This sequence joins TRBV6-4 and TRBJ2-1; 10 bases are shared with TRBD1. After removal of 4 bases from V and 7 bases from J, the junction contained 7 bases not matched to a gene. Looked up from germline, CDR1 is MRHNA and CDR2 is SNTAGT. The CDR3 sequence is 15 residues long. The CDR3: CASSVIWGQGNEQFF. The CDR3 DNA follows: TGTGCCAGCAGTGTAATTTGGGGACAGGGGAATGAGCAGTTCTTC.

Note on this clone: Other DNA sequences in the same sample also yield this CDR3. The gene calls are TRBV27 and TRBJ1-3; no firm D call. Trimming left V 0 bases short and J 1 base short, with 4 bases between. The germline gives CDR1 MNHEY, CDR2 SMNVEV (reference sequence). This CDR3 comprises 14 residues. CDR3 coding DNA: TGTGCCAGCAGTTTATCGTCTTCTGGAAACACCATATATTTT. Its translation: CASSLSSSGNTIYF.

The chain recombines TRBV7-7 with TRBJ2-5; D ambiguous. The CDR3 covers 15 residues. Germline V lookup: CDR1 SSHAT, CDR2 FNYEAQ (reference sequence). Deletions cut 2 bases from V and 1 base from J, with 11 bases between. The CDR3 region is CASSLSGSRQETQYF. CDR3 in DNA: TGTGCCAGCAGCTTATCGGGCAGTCGCCAAGAGACCCAGTACTTC.

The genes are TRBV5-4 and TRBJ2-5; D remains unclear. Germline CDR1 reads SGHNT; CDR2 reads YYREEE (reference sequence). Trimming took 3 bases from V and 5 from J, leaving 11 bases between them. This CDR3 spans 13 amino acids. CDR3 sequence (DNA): TGTGCCAGCAGCTGGGTGGCTGGGGAGACCCAGTACTTC. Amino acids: CASSWVAGETQYF.